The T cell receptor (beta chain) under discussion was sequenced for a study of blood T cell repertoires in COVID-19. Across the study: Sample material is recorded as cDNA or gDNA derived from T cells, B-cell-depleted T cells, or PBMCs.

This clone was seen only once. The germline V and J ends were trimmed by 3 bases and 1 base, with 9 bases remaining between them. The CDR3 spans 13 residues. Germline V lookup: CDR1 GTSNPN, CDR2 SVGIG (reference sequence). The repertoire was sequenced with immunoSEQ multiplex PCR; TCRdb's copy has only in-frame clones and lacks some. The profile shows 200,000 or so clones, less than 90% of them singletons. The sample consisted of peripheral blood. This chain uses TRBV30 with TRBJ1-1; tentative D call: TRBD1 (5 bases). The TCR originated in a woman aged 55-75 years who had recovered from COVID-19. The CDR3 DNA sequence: TGTGCCTGGAGGGGGGGAGGGAACACTGAAGCTTTCTTT. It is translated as CAWRGGGNTEAFF.